This T cell receptor beta chain originates from a study of cytomegalovirus exposure and HLA in healthy donors. Findings of the study overall: The study put under 200 TCR beta chains on its list as cytomegalovirus-associated. TCR sequences were mostly rare, though some public TCRs occurred in many donors. A few CMV-associated chains were confirmed in vitro to be specific for CMV antigens. An analysis that was carried out later associated 17,000 or so TCR beta sequences with HLA alleles at 0.05 false discovery rate.

Germline lookup yields CDR1 SNHLY and CDR2 FYNNEI. V was clipped by 6 bases and J by 1 base; unmatched bases: 3. This CDR3 comprises 15 residues. Primers included in the PCR were 60 Vbeta and 13 Jbeta primers. Here immunoSEQ multiplex PCR was the method, and the copy in TCRdb shows in-frame clones only, minus some. This table has 150,000 to 200,000 clones, roughly 80% appearing once. Turning to this clone: Its antigen remains unknown.

The chain joins TRBV2 to TRBJ2-1, with 10 bases aligning to TRBD2. Sequenced: PBMCs. The clonotype originates from a man under 40 in good health and CMV-seronegative. This CDR3 reads CASRPSGSSYNEQFF. CDR3 sequence (DNA): TGTGCCAGCAGGCCTAGCGGGAGTTCCTACAATGAGCAGTTCTTC.